The source of this TCR beta chain is a study of graft-versus-host responses after intestinal transplantation. Study-level information: All recipients got anti-thymocyte globulin induction, then tacrolimus and steroids for roughly 3 years.

Broader study findings: Ileal or blood samples showed some GvH clones first, and such clones were also found in recipient marrow. High graft-versus-host to host-versus-graft clonal ratios were seen in allografts of patients with graft-donor T cell macrochimerism. Maximum circulating GvH clone levels tracked with early post-transplant HvG decreases.

Method: immunoSEQ multiplex PCR; TCRdb's copy keeps in-frame clones and lacks some. The sample shows fewer than 15,000 clones, around a third of them seen only once. This CDR3 has 14 amino acids. Germline V gene sequence: CDR1 LNHDA, CDR2 SQIVND (reference sequence). The trim removed 4 bases at V and 8 bases at J, leaving 9 bases unmatched. This clone has just a few counts. The study plated about 200,000 CFSE-labeled responders with about 200,000 irradiated, violet-dye-labeled stimulators. The source was alloreactive CD8+ T cells from a mixed lymphocyte reaction culture, collected before intestinal transplant. Indicated subset: CFSE-low proliferating T cells sorted from roughly 6-day pre-transplant mixed lymphocyte reaction (GvH or HvG direction). This clonotype was obtained from a human patient who received an intestinal transplant. The V gene is TRBV19, the J gene TRBJ1-2; 8 bases fit TRBD1. CDR3 loop: CASSTFGQGGGYTF. The CDR3 DNA sequence: TGTGCCAGTAGTACCTTCGGACAGGGCGGCGGCTACACCTTC.